This T cell receptor beta chain was captured in a study of T cells in Graves' hyperthyroidism and ophthalmopathy. Study findings and constraints: A 13 V-J signature model discriminated ophthalmopathy versus stable hyperthyroidism.

Amplified TCR beta CDR3 regions came from RNA transcripts. The TCR CDR3 first-round RT-PCR relied on the HTBI primer set. One entry per CDR3 protein, called by TCRdb with MiXCR from the multiplex PCR reads. The sample carries hundreds of thousands of distinct CDR3 sequences, under 25% recorded once. V lost 5 bases to trimming and J lost 8 bases, with 12 bases between them. The CDR3 length is 13 residues. CDR1 is LNHDA and CDR2 is SQIVND in the germline V gene (reference sequence). A word on this clonotype: Its antigen remains unknown.

Isolation of PBMCs was performed on 9.5 to 10 ml fresh peripheral blood. The genes are TRBV19 and TRBJ1-4; no clear D gene. The clonotype was recovered from a young man with Graves' ophthalmopathy. The specimen sequenced was blood. The CDR3, as DNA: TGTGCCAGTAGTCCCTATGAGAAAGAAAAACTGTTTTTT. Encoded protein: CASSPYEKEKLFF.